The rows below give T cell receptor beta chains drawn from one sample of a study of PD-L1 blockade in urothelial cancer. The data were produced by immunoSEQ multiplex PCR, yet TCRdb's version contains in-frame clones alone and is incomplete. This table has about 70,000 clones, 85% to 90% appearing once. Sequencing used PBMCs, obtained around atezolizumab (anti-PD-L1) treatment. These receptors were collected from a man in his 70s with urothelial cancer. CDR3s include the opening cysteine and the closing phenylalanine or tryptophan. A D gene is named only where the DNA matches it firmly. Part of the rows lack a size; the others show once, few, many or a class for expanded clones.

size	D	V	J	DNA	CDR3
NA	TRBD1	TRBV4-2	TRBJ2-1	TGTGCCAGCAGCCAAGTCCGGGGACAGGGGGCTCTCTCTCCGCAGTTCTTC	CASSQVRGQGALSPQFF
NA	NA	TRBV5-1	TRBJ2-2	TGCGCCAGCAGCGCTGGCTCGCACACCGGGGAGCTGTTTTTT	CASSAGSHTGELFF
NA	NA	TRBV15	TRBJ2-7	TGTGCCACCAGCAGAGCCGGCTACGAGCAGTACTTC	CATSRAGYEQYF
NA	TRBD1	TRBV18	TRBJ1-4	TGTGCCAGCTCAAGAACTCGACAGGGAGGTGAAAAACTGTTTTTT	CASSRTRQGGEKLFF
NA	TRBD2	TRBV27	TRBJ2-1	TGTGCCAGCAGTTCCTCCCGACTAGCGGGGCAGGTACATGAGCAGTTCTTC	CASSSSRLAGQVHEQFF
NA	NA	TRBV30	TRBJ1-2	TGTGCCTGGAGTATAGGGGCAGGCTACACCTTC	CAWSIGAGYTF
NA	TRBD1	TRBV10-3	TRBJ2-1	TGTGCCACAATCCCCCCGGGACAGGGGAACAATGAGCAGTTCTTC	CATIPPGQGNNEQFF
NA	TRBD2	TRBV6-5	TRBJ2-7	TGTGCCAGCAGTCCGTTAGCGGGAGGGATTCCCGAGCAGTACTTC	CASSPLAGGIPEQYF
NA	NA	TRBV28	TRBJ2-7	TGTGCCAGCAGTTTACCCGAGGGATACGAGCAGTACTTC	CASSLPEGYEQYF
NA	NA	TRBV28	TRBJ1-5	TGTGCCAGCAGTTTATTGGAGAGGCAGCCCCAGCATTTT	CASSLLERQPQHF
NA	TRBD2	TRBV18	TRBJ2-2	TGTGCCAGCTCACAAACCGGGACTAGCGGGAGAAACACCGGGGAGCTGTTTTTT	CASSQTGTSGRNTGELFF
few	NA	TRBV5-1	TRBJ2-7	TGCGCCAGCAGCCCCCAGGGATCCTACGAGCAGTACTTC	CASSPQGSYEQYF
NA	TRBD1	TRBV29-1	TRBJ1-5	TGCAGCGTTAAAGGAACCGGGACAGACCCCAATCAGCCCCAGCATTTT	CSVKGTGTDPNQPQHF
NA	NA	TRBV18	TRBJ1-2	TGTGCCAGCTCACCTGTGCAGGGCCCTAACTATGGCTACACCTTC	CASSPVQGPNYGYTF
NA	TRBD1	TRBV27	TRBJ2-7	TGTGCCAGCAGTTTAGGCCCCCGGACAGGGGCCTACGAGCAGTACTTC	CASSLGPRTGAYEQYF
NA	TRBD1	TRBV28	TRBJ1-3	TGTGCCAGCATGACAGGGACTGGAAACACCATATATTTT	CASMTGTGNTIYF
once	TRBD2	TRBV5-1	TRBJ2-7	TGCGCCAGCAGCCTAGGACTAGCGGGGCCCTACGAGCAGTACTTC	CASSLGLAGPYEQYF
NA	NA	TRBV18	TRBJ2-1	TGTGCCAGCTCACCAATAACAGGGACCGCGGGTAATGAGCAGTTCTTC	CASSPITGTAGNEQFF
NA	NA	TRBV19	TRBJ2-1	TGTGCCAGTAGTATGGGGTACGGCGAGGGTATCTACAATGAGCAGTTCTTC	CASSMGYGEGIYNEQFF
NA	TRBD1	TRBV28	TRBJ1-5	TGTGCCAGCAAAAACCAGGGGGTCAATCAGCCCCAGCATTTT	CASKNQGVNQPQHF
NA	NA	TRBV5-4	TRBJ2-3	TGTGCCAGCAGCCAACCGGTTCTCGGAGGGGCAGATACGCAGTATTTT	CASSQPVLGGADTQYF
NA	NA	TRBV4-1	TRBJ1-2	TGCGCCAGCAGCCAAAGTGTACAGGGACACCGAGACAACTATGGCTACACCTTC	CASSQSVQGHRDNYGYTF
NA	NA	TRBV28	TRBJ1-2	TGTGCCAGCAGCCTAGGGGTCTATGGCTACACCTTC	CASSLGVYGYTF
NA	TRBD1	TRBV2	TRBJ1-1	TGTGCCAGCTGGGGACAGAAGAACACTGAAGCTTTCTTT	CASWGQKNTEAFF
NA	TRBD1	TRBV2	TRBJ1-2	TGTGCCACTCCGGGACAGGGATCCTATGGCTACACCTTC	CATPGQGSYGYTF
NA	NA	TRBV9	TRBJ2-2	TGTGCCAGCAGCGTACGGACAGCCGGGGAGCTGTTTTTT	CASSVRTAGELFF
NA	TRBD1	TRBV27	TRBJ2-7	TGTGCCAGCAGACTTCTCCGGGACAGGGGCACCTACGAGCAGTACTTC	CASRLLRDRGTYEQYF
NA	TRBD1	TRBV5-5	TRBJ2-7	TGTGCCAGCAGCTTAACAGGGGGCATCAACGAGCAGTACTTC	CASSLTGGINEQYF
NA	TRBD2	TRBV7-7	TRBJ2-2	TGTGCCAGCAGCCCTGGGACTAGCGGGAGTCCCGGGGAGCTGTTTTTT	CASSPGTSGSPGELFF
NA	NA	TRBV5-1	TRBJ2-2	TGCGCCAGCAGCTTCCGTACAGGGAACACCGGGGAGCTGTTTTTT	CASSFRTGNTGELFF
NA	NA	TRBV28	TRBJ1-1	TGTGCCAGCATCACTACTCGGGTGGATGAAGCTTTCTTT	CASITTRVDEAFF
NA	NA	TRBV29-1	TRBJ2-7	TGCAGCGTGAAAACAGGCGAGCAGTACTTC	CSVKTGEQYF
once	TRBD1	TRBV11-2	TRBJ2-2	TGTGCCAGCAGCTTAGATCGATGGGGACAGGAGACCGGGGAGCTGTTTTTT	CASSLDRWGQETGELFF
once	NA	TRBV21-1	TRBJ2-1	TGTGCCAGCAACACACCGGGACTAGCGGGAGGGCTAACTCAGTTCTTC	CASNTPGLAGGLTQFF
NA	TRBD1	TRBV5-4	TRBJ2-3	TGTGCCAGCAGCTTGGTACTACAGACAGGGGCCAGTTTCACAGATACGCAGTATTTT	CASSLVLQTGASFTDTQYF
NA	NA	TRBV13	TRBJ2-7	TGTGCCAGCAGTCTCCGGTCCAGGTCCTACGAGCAGTACTTC	CASSLRSRSYEQYF